A single sample gave rise to the 21 T cell receptor beta chains below, sequenced in a study of human T cells and chemical hapten exposure. The time point was: patch test 1, 2 weeks after DPC sensitization. Documented treatment: therapeutic diphenylcyclopropenone sensitization with weekly scalp DPC. MiXCR was run by TCRdb on the RACE reads, yielding one entry per CDR3 protein. The table records around 380,000 distinct CDR3 sequences, 4.8% of them present only once. The sample consisted of whole blood, taken in connection with sensitization to the hapten diphenylcyclopropenone (DPC). All receptors derive from a woman aged 45-65 years with alopecia areata. Some clones in this sample may be carry-over from other donors' samples.

This clonotype was found a few times. The chain is built from TRBV20-1 and TRBJ2-3; TRBD2 is a possible D gene (5 bases). The CDR3 totals 14 residues. Germline V CDR1 and CDR2: DFQATT, SNEGSKA (reference sequence). V was shortened by 3 bases and J by 2 bases, with 12 bases between the two germline ends. CDR3 in amino acids: CSASSGSSTDTQYF. The DNA for the CDR3 is TGCAGTGCTAGTTCGGGATCTTCCACAGATACGCAGTATTTT.

At least ten counts were recorded for this clonotype. V usage is TRBV28 and J usage is TRBJ2-5; 8 nucleotides match TRBD2. The germline gives CDR1 MDHEN, CDR2 SYDVKM. V shed 7 bases and J 3 bases; nucleotides not matched to a gene: 7. The CDR3 totals 14 residues. The CDR3 nucleotides are TGTGCCAGCAACCGGGGACTAGGGGAAGAGACCCAGTACTTC. Translated: CASNRGLGEETQYF. Drawing the rest from reference TRBV28 and TRBJ2-5, the complete variable domain is DVKVTQSSRYLVKRTGEKVFLECVQDMDHENMFWYRQDPGLGLRLIYFSYDVKMKEKGDIPEGYSVSREKKERFSLILESASTNQTSMYLCASNRGLGEETQYFGPGTRLLVL.

The CDR3 coding sequence is TGCAGCGTTGAAGGAGGATGGGGGGACCCAGCTTTCTTT. It is translated as CSVEGGWGDPAFF. The V gene is TRBV29-1, the J gene TRBJ1-1; perhaps TRBD1 as D (5 bases). V lost 1 base and J 10 bases, leaving 16 bases between the germline ends. The germline CDR1 and CDR2 sequences are SQVTM and ANQGSEA. CDR3 length: 13 residues.

As for this clonotype: This may stem from a read error, because a much larger clone lies one nucleotide away. This chain joins TRBV10-3 and TRBJ1-6, with 9 bases identical to TRBD1. CDR1 and CDR2 (germline): ENHRY, SYGVKD. CDR3 length: 13 amino acids. The CDR3 bases are TGTGCCATCAGTGAGTCGTTGGGGGGACAGGGCCAATTT. Amino acid sequence: CAISESLGGQGQF.

The chain combines TRBV4-3 with TRBJ1-1; possibly TRBD1 for D (6 bases). CDR3 length equals 14 residues. Germline CDR1 and CDR2: LGHNA and YSLEER. V was shortened by 3 bases and J by 1 base, with 9 bases between the two germline ends. The CDR3 nucleotides read TGCGCCAGCAGCCAGGTGACAGGGAACACTGAAGCTTTCTTT. Protein: CASSQVTGNTEAFF.

The chain has TRBV6-1 and TRBJ2-5; TRBD1 matches at 9 bases. The length of the CDR3 is 14 residues. Trimming cost V 6 bases and J 2 bases; bases outside gene matches: 4. Germline lookup yields CDR1 MNHNS and CDR2 SASEGT. The CDR3 DNA reads TGTGCCAGCAGCGCGGACAGGGGTCAAGAGACCCAGTACTTC. It specifies CASSADRGQETQYF.

In its sample, this clonotype was seen many times. This chain uses TRBV7-8 with TRBJ1-4; tentatively, D is TRBD1 (5 bases). Trimming cost V 1 base and J 10 bases, with 22 bases left between them. The CDR3 extends over 17 amino acids. The V gene's germline CDR1 is SGHVS and CDR2 FQNEAQ. CDR3 sequence reads: CASSLVEGLTRRGKLFF. The CDR3 region has the DNA TGTGCCAGCAGCTTAGTTGAAGGTTTGACCCGGAGGGGAAAACTGTTTTTT.

V usage is TRBV5-1 and J usage is TRBJ2-7, with 8 bases identical to TRBD2. This CDR3 has 14 amino acids. The V and J ends lost 0 bases and 5 bases, in that order; junction bases with no gene match: 4. Per germline, CDR1 SGHRS and CDR2 YFSETQ. As DNA, the CDR3 is TGCGCCAGCAGCTTGGTTAGCGGGAACGACGAGCAGTACTTC. Translating gives CASSLVSGNDEQYF.

This clonotype has just a few counts. The V and J genes are TRBV6-2 or TRBV6-3 and TRBJ1-1; no definite D call. V dropped 2 bases and J dropped 5 bases, with 15 bases sitting between them. This CDR3 has 15 residues. Germline values: CDR1 MNHEY, CDR2 SVGEGT. The CDR3 is CASSYQALMRTEAFF. The CDR3 bases are TGTGCCAGCAGTTACCAGGCCCTCATGAGGACTGAAGCTTTCTTT.

This clonotype was observed a handful of times. The chain is built from TRBV27 and TRBJ1-6, with a tentative D call TRBD1 (6 bases). Germline CDR1 and CDR2: MNHEY and SMNVEV (reference sequence). CDR3 length: 15 residues. The V end was cut by 7 bases, the J end by 9 bases, with 19 bases between. The DNA for the CDR3 is TGTGCCAGCACCGAAATACCGGGGGCGGTTTCACCCCTCCACTTT. It yields the protein CASTEIPGAVSPLHF.

This clonotype was observed many times. The rearrangement links TRBV29-1 to TRBJ2-1, with 12 bases aligning to TRBD2. CDR3 size: 15 residues. With 7 bases clipped from V and 8 bases from J, the junction kept 12 bases outside the gene matches. CDR1 is SQVTM and CDR2 is ANQGSEA in the germline V gene. The CDR3 region is CSDQLAGGINDEQFF. The DNA for the CDR3 is TGCAGCGACCAACTAGCGGGAGGCATTAACGATGAGCAGTTCTTC.

The rearrangement links TRBV4-1 to TRBJ2-1; TRBD1 or TRBD2 may be the D gene (5 bases each). V lost 5 bases, J lost 5 bases, and 10 bases lay in between. CDR1 and CDR2 from the germline V gene are MGHRA and YSYEKL. The CDR3 has 13 residues. The CDR3 bases are TGCGCCAGCAGCACCGGGACCAACAATGAGCAGTTCTTC. Translation gives CASSTGTNNEQFF.

This clonotype has a count of ten or more. In nucleotides, the CDR3 is TGTGCCAGCAGCAATTTATGCATGAATGTATTTTGCTGGGCGGTGTTGTGGTACTTC. Residues: CASSNLCMNVFCWAVLWYF. The chain couples TRBV21-1 to TRBJ2-4; the table names TRBD1, a call not compared with the DNA. TRBV21-1 is designated a pseudogene. This CDR3 has 19 amino acids.

In this sample, this clonotype turned up a few times. CDR3 in amino acids: CASSPRGAGGNEQYF. CDR3 nucleotide sequence: TGTGCCAGCTCACCCCGGGGAGCGGGAGGCAACGAGCAGTACTTC. This chain joins TRBV2 and TRBJ2-7; 9 bases agree with TRBD2. The CDR3 runs 15 residues. Germline CDR1 SNHLY, CDR2 FYNNEI. V shed 8 bases, J shed 5 bases, and the junction held 13 bases outside the gene matches.

This clonotype was recorded a few times. The chain combines TRBV7-9 with TRBJ1-1; D possibly corresponds to TRBD1 (6 bases). The ends were cut back, 4 bases at V and 4 bases at J, with 19 bases in the middle. The CDR3 has 16 residues. CDR1 and CDR2 (germline): SEHNR, FQNEAQ (reference sequence). The CDR3 DNA sequence: TGTGCCAGCAGCTCAGGGGAAGGTAAAGTAGGCACTGAAGCTTTCTTT. Encoded protein: CASSSGEGKVGTEAFF.

This clonotype was detected only a few times. This chain uses TRBV12-3 or TRBV12-4 with TRBJ1-2, with a possible D match to TRBD1 (5 bases). The CDR3 length is 15 residues. Deletions cut 2 bases from V and 5 bases from J, with 15 bases between. Here the CDR3 DNA reads TGTGCCAGCAGTTTAATCCAGGGATACCTTTATGGCTACACCTTC. Its translation is CASSLIQGYLYGYTF.

This clonotype has a count of ten or more. The chain carries TRBV20-1 and TRBJ2-7, with 7 positions matching TRBD2. J was trimmed by 1 base and V by 7 bases; bases with no gene match: 10. The CDR3 is 14 residues long. Germline V gene sequence: CDR1 DFQATT, CDR2 SNEGSKA (reference sequence). CDR3 loop: CSGIRLAHSYEQYF. CDR3 in DNA: TGCAGTGGTATAAGACTAGCCCATTCCTACGAGCAGTACTTC.

This chain uses TRBV10-3 with TRBJ2-3; D uncertain. The V gene lost 4 bases and the J gene lost 0 bases, with 2 bases spanning the gap. This CDR3 contains 12 residues. Germline loops: CDR1 ENHRY, CDR2 SYGVKD. In DNA form, the CDR3 reads TGTGCCATCAGTGGGAGCACAGATACGCAGTATTTT. This codes for CAISGSTDTQYF.

This clonotype has a count of ten or more. The chain is built from TRBV27 and TRBJ2-5; 7 bases map to TRBD1. The V segment lost 4 bases and the J segment 4 bases; nucleotides outside the gene matches: 9. Germline V lookup: CDR1 MNHEY, CDR2 SMNVEV (reference sequence). The length of the CDR3 is 15 residues. The CDR3 DNA reads TGTGCCAGCAGTTCCAAGGACAGGCACAGAGAGACCCAGTACTTC. As protein: CASSSKDRHRETQYF.

This clonotype was counted ten times or more. The V gene is TRBV29-1, the J gene TRBJ2-3, with D perhaps being TRBD1 or TRBD2 (5 bases each). The CDR3 has 14 residues. CDR1 is SQVTM, CDR2 ANQGSEA, per germline. Trimming left V 4 bases short and J 0 bases short, with 11 bases between. The CDR3 DNA follows: TGCAGCGTTGGGGGGTCATCTAGCACAGATACGCAGTATTTT. This codes for CSVGGSSSTDTQYF.

Only a few counts were recorded for this clonotype. The rearrangement links TRBV30 to TRBJ1-5; TRBD1 is a possible D gene (6 bases). The CDR3 is 12 amino acids. Trimming shortened V by 6 bases and J by 4 bases, and 10 bases separated the two germline ends. The germline CDR1 and CDR2 sequences are GTSNPN and SVGIG (reference sequence). CDR3: CACETGNQPQHF. DNA of the CDR3: TGTGCCTGTGAGACAGGAAATCAGCCCCAGCATTTT. Full variable domain (remainder filled in from reference TRBV30 and TRBJ1-5): SQTIHQWPATLVQPVGSPLSLECTVEGTSNPNLYWYRQAAGRGLQLLFYSVGIGQISSEVPQNLSASRPQDRQFILSSKKLLLSDSGFYLCACETGNQPQHFGDGTRLSIL.